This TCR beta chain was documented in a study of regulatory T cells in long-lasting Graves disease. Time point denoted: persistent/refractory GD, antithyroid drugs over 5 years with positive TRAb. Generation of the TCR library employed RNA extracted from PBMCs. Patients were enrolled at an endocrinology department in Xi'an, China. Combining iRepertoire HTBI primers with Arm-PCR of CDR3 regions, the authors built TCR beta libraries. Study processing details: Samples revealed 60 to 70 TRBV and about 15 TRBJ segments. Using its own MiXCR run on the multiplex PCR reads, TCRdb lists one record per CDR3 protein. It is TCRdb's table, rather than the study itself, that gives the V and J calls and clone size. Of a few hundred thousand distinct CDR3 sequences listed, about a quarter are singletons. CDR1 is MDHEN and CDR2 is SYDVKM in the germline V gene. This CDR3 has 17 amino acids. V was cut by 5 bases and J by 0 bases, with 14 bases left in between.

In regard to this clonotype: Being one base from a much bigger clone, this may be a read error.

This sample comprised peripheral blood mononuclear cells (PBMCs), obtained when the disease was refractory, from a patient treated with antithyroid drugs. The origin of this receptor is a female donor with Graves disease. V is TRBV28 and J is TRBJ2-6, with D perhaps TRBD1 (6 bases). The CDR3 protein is CASSSNVQGSGANVLTF. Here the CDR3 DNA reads TGTGCCAGCAGTAGCAACGTACAGGGCTCTGGGGCCAACGTCCTGACTTTC.